The T cell receptor (beta chain) described here comes from a study of blood T cell repertoires in COVID-19. In the study overall: Sources were T cells, B-cell-depleted T cells, or PBMCs; the material itself was cDNA or gDNA.

Resolution of symptoms, clearance, or two negative PCRs was present in recovered Cohort 3 donors. Authors' methods: From reference gene primer amplification, estimates of nucleated cell counts were derived. Generated by immunoSEQ multiplex PCR, the TCRdb table keeps only in-frame clones and is missing some. V and J calls and clone size follow that table, whereas D and trimming were derived from the DNA. The data show a few hundred thousand clones, more than 85% seen once. Trimming took 6 bases from V and 2 from J, leaving 22 bases between them. The CDR3 has 18 residues. The germline V gene has CDR1 LNHDA and CDR2 SQIVND (reference sequence).

The receptor comes from a woman aged 25 to 39 who had recovered from COVID-19. The rearrangement joins TRBV19 to TRBJ1-4; a possible D gene is TRBD1 (5 bases). Sample: PBMCs or T cells enriched from blood (not recorded which). The CDR3 region has the DNA TGTGCCAGTAGCCGTAATGGGCCGGGGGGTAAGACTAATGAAAAACTGTTTTTT. This gives the protein CASSRNGPGGKTNEKLFF.